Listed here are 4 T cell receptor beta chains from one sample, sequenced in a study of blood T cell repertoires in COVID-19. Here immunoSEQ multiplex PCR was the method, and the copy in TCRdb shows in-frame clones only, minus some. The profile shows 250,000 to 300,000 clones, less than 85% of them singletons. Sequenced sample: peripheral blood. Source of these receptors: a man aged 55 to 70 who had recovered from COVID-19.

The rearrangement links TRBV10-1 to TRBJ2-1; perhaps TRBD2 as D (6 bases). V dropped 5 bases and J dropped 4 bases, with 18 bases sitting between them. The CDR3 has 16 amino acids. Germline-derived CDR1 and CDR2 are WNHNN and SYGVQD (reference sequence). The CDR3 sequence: CASSHPLAEGYNEQFF. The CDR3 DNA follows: TGCGCCAGCAGTCACCCATTAGCGGAAGGGTACAATGAGCAGTTCTTC.

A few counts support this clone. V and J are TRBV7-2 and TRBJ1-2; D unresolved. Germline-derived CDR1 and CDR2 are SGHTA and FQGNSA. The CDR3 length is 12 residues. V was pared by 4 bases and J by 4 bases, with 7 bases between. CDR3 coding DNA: TGTGCCAGCAGCTCAAACTCCTATGGCTACACCTTC. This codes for CASSSNSYGYTF.

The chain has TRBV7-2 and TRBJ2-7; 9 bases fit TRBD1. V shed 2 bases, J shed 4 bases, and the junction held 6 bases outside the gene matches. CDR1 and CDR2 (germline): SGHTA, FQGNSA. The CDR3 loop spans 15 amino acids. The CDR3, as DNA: TGTGCCAGCAGCTTATTTGAACAGGGGGCTTACGAGCAGTACTTC. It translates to CASSLFEQGAYEQYF.

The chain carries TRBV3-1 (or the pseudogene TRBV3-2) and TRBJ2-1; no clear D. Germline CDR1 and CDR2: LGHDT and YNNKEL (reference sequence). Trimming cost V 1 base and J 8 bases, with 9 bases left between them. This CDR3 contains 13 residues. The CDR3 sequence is CASSQGSVYEQFF. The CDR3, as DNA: TGTGCCAGCAGCCAAGGCTCAGTCTATGAGCAGTTCTTC.